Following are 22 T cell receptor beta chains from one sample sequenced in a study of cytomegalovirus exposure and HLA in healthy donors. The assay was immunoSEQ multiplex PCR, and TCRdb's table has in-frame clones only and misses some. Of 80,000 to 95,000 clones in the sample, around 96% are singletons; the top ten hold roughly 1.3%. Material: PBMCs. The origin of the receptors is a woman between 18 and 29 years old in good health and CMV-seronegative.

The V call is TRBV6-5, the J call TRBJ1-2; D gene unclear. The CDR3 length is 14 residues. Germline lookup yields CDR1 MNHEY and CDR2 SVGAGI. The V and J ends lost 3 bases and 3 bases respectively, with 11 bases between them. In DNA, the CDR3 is TGTGCCAGCAGTTATAGTCCCGGGGACTATGGCTACACCTTC. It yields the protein CASSYSPGDYGYTF.

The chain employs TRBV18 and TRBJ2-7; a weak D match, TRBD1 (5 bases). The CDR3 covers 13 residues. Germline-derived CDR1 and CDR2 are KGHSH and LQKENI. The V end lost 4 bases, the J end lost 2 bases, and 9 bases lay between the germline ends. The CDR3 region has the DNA TGTGCCAGCTCACAGGGGTCCCCCTACGAGCAGTACTTC. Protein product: CASSQGSPYEQYF.

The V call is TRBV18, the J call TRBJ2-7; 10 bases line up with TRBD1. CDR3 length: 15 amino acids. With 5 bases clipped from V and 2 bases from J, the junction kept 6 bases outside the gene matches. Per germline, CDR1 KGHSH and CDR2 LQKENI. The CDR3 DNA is TGTGCCAGCTCAACCGGGACAGGGGCCCCCTACGAGCAGTACTTC. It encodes CASSTGTGAPYEQYF.

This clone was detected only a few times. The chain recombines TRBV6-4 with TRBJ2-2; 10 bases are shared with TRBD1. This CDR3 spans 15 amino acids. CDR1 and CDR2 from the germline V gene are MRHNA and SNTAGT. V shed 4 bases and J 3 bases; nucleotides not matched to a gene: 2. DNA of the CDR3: TGTGCCAGCAGTGGCGGACAGGGGGACACCGGGGAGCTGTTTTTT. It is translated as CASSGGQGDTGELFF.

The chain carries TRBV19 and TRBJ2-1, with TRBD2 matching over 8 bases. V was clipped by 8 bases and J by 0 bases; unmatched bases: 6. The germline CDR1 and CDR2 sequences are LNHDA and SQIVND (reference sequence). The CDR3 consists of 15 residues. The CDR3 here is CASSLSGSSYNEQFF. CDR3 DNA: TGTGCCAGTTCCTTAAGCGGGAGCTCCTACAATGAGCAGTTCTTC.

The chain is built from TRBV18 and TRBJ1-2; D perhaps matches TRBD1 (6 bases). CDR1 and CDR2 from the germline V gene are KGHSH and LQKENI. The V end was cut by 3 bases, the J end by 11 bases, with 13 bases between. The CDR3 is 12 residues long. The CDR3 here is CASSPDRNRYTF. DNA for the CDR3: TGTGCCAGCTCACCGGACAGAAATCGATACACCTTC.

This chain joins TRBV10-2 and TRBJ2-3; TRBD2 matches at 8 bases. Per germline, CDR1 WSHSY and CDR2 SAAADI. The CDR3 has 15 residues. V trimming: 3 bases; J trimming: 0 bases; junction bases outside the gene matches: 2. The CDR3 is CASSDSGDSTDTQYF. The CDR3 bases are TGCGCCAGCAGTGATAGCGGGGATAGCACAGATACGCAGTATTTT.

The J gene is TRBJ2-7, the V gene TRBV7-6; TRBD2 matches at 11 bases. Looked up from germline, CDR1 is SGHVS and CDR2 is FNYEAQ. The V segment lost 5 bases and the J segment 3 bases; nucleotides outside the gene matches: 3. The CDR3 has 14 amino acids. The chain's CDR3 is CASSRGLADYEQYF. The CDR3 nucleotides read TGTGCCAGCAGCCGGGGACTAGCGGACTACGAGCAGTACTTC.

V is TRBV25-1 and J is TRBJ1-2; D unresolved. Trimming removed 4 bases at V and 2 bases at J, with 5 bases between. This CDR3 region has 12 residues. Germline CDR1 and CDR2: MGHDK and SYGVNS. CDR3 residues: CASSVQNYGYTF. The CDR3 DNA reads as TGTGCCAGCAGTGTGCAGAACTATGGCTACACCTTC.

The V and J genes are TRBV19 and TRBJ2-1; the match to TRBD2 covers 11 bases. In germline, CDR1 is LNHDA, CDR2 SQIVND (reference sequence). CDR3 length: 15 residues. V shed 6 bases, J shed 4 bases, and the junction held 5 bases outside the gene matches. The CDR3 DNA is TGTGCCAGTAGCCTAGCGGGAGGTGGTTACAATGAGCAGTTCTTC. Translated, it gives CASSLAGGGYNEQFF.

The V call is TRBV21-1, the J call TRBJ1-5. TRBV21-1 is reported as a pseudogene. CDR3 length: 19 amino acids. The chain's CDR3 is CASSKSTVGGVASNQPQHF. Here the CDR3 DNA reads TGTGCCAGCAGCAAATCAACGGTGGGGGGAGTGGCGAGCAATCAGCCCCAGCATTTT.

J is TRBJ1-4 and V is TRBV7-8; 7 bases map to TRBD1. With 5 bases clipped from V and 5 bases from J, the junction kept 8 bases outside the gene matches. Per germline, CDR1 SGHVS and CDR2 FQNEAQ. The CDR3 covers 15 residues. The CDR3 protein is CASSPRDSLNEKLFF. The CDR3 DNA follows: TGTGCCAGCAGCCCCAGGGACAGCCTAAATGAAAAACTGTTTTTT.

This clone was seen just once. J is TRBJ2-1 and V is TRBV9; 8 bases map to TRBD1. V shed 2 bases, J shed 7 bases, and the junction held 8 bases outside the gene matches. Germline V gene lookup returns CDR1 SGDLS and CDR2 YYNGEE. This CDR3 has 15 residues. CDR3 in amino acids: CASSVGQGAVNEQFF. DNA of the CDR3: TGTGCCAGCAGCGTTGGGCAGGGGGCTGTAAATGAGCAGTTCTTC. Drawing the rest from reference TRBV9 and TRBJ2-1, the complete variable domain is DSGVTQTPKHLITATGQRVTLRCSPRSGDLSVYWYQQSLDQGLQFLIQYYNGEERAKGNILERFSAQQFPDLHSELNLSSLELGDSALYFCASSVGQGAVNEQFFGPGTRLTVL.

The CDR3 coding sequence is TGTGCCAGCAGCGCGGGGGGTTGGGTAACAGATACGCAGTATTTT. It translates to CASSAGGWVTDTQYF. The rearrangement joins TRBV9 to TRBJ2-3; 7 positions agree with TRBD2. The ends lost 3 bases at V and 3 bases at J; junction bases unmatched: 7. This CDR3 has 15 amino acids. Per the germline V gene, CDR1 is SGDLS and CDR2 is YYNGEE.

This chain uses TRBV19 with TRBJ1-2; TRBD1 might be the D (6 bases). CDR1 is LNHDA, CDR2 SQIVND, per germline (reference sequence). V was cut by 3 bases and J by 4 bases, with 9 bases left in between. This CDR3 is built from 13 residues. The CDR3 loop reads CASSITGSYGYTF. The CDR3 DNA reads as TGTGCCAGTAGTATCACAGGGAGCTATGGCTACACCTTC.

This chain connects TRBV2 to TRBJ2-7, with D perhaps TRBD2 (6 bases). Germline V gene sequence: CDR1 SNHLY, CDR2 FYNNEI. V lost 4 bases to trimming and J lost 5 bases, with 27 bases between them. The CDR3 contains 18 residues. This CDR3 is CASSAVSGAFGVRNEQYF. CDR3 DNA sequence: TGTGCCAGCAGTGCGGTTAGCGGAGCTTTTGGGGTCAGGAACGAGCAGTACTTC. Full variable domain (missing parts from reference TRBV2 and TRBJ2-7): EPEVTQTPSHQVTQMGQEVILRCVPISNHLYFYWYRQILGQKVEFLVSFYNNEISEKSEIFDDQFSVERPDGSNFTLKIRSTKLEDSAMYFCASSAVSGAFGVRNEQYFGPGTRLTVT.

CDR3 nucleotides: TGTGCCAGCAGACTAGGGCGCACTGAAGCTTTCTTT. Translating gives CASRLGRTEAFF. The V gene is TRBV28, the J gene TRBJ1-1, with D hard to call. The V gene's germline CDR1 is MDHEN and CDR2 SYDVKM. The length of the CDR3 is 12 residues. The ends were cut back, 6 bases at V and 4 bases at J, with 9 bases in the middle.

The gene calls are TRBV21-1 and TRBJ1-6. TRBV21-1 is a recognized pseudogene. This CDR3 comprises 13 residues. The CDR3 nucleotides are TGTGCCAGCAGGAAGAAGAGCAATTCACCCCTCCACTTT. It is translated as CASRKKSNSPLHF.

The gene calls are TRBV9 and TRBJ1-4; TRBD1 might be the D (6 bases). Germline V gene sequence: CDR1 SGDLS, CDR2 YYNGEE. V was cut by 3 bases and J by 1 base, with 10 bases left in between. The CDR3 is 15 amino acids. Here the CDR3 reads CASSAPTGTNEKLFF. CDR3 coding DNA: TGTGCCAGCAGCGCCCCGACAGGAACTAATGAAAAACTGTTTTTT.

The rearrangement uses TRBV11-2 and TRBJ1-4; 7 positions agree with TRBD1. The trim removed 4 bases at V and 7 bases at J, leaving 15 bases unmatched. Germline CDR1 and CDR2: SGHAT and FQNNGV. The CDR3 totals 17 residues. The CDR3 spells CASSSSTGARMAEKLFF. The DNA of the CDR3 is TGTGCCAGCAGCTCATCAACAGGGGCTCGGATGGCTGAAAAACTGTTTTTT.

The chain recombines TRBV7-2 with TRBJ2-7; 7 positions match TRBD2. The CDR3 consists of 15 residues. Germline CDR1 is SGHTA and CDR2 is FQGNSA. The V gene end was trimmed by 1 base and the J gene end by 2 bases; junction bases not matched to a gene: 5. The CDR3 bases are TGTGCCAGCAGCTTAGTGGGGGGGGAGACCTACGAGCAGTACTTC. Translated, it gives CASSLVGGETYEQYF. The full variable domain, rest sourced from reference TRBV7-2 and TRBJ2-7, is GAGVSQSPSNKVTEKGKDVELRCDPISGHTALYWYRQSLGQGLEFLIYFQGNSAPDKSGLPSDRFSAERTGGSVSTLTIQRTQQEDSAVYLCASSLVGGETYEQYFGPGTRLTVT.

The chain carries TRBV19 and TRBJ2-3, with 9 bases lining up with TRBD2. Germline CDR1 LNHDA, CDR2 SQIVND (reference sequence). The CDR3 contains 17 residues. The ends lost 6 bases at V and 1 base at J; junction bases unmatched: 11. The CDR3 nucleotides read TGTGCCAGTAGCCTCAAGATAGCGGGAGCGGGCACAGATACGCAGTATTTT. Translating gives CASSLKIAGAGTDTQYF.